This T cell receptor (beta chain) was sequenced for a study of cytomegalovirus exposure and HLA in healthy donors. The table lists this clone with a count of one. Its antigen is unknown. PCR primers comprised 60 Vbeta and 13 Jbeta primers. Here immunoSEQ multiplex PCR was the method, and the copy in TCRdb shows in-frame clones only, minus some. The sample includes some 110,000 clones, roughly 82% of them seen just once. Study-wide findings and caveats: Three of the chains that were CMV-associated were confirmed in vitro to be specific for CMV antigens. Later analysis revealed greater clonal expansion in HLA-associated TCR beta chains than in equally common others.

The receptor was isolated from a woman aged 45-59 years in good health and CMV-seropositive. The sequencing input was PBMCs.

The DNA of the CDR3 is TGTGCCAGCAGCTCGGCTCAGGAGGTTTACTATGGCTACACCTTC. Its translation is CASSSAQEVYYGYTF. The chain employs TRBV5-6 and TRBJ1-2; no firm D call. V lost 3 bases and J 3 bases, leaving 15 bases between the germline ends. Germline V gives CDR1 SGHDT, CDR2 YYEEEE. The CDR3 has 15 residues.